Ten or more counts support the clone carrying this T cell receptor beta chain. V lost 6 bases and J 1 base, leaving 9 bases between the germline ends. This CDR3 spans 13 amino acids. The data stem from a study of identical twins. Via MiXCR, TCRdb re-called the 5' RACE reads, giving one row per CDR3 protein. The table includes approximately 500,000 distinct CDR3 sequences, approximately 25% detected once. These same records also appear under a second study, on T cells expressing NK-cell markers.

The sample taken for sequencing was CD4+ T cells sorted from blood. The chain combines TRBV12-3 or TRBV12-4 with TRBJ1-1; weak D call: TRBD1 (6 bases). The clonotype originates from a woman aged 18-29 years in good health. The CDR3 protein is CASREQGNTEAFF. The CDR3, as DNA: TGTGCCAGCAGGGAACAGGGGAACACTGAAGCTTTCTTT.